Shown below are 19 T cell receptor beta chains from a single sample sequenced in a study of tissue T cells after allogeneic stem cell transplantation. The time point denotes: mouse harvest day 14 after allogeneic transplant. The graft held 10^6 splenic CD5+ T cells and 10^7 T-cell-depleted bone marrow cells. Libraries were prepared by immunoSEQ multiplex PCR; TCRdb keeps only in-frame clonotypes and omits some of them. The profile shows approximately 4,500 clones, around 43% of them singletons. Material: lymph node tissue. Source of these receptors: a female BALB/c mouse given C57BL/6 T cells with graft-versus-host disease after an allogeneic hematopoietic cell transplant.

Points on this clone: These gene names are mouse names. The observed sequence ends 1 residue before the CDR3 terminus, with the missing tail filled in from the germline J gene. This chain links TRBV26 with TRBJ2-7; 10 nucleotides line up with TRBD2. The germline CDR1 and CDR2 sequences are KGHPV and FQNQEV (reference sequence). This CDR3 region has 15 residues. V trimming: 4 bases; J trimming: 0 bases; junction bases outside the gene matches: 3. The sequenced CDR3 bases are TGTGCCAGCAGTCCTCGGACTGGGGGCTCCTATGAACAGTAC. The encoded protein is CASSPRTGGSYEQY. The complete CDR3 sequence is CASSPRTGGSYEQYF.

As for this clone: Each gene name is a mouse one. From the germline J gene comes the end of the CDR3, since the read stops 1 residue before it. The genes are TRBV1 and TRBJ2-3; 7 nucleotides line up with TRBD2. The germline V gene has CDR1 NSQYPW and CDR2 LRSPGD (reference sequence). The V and J ends lost 3 bases and 3 bases, in that order; junction bases with no gene match: 0. The CDR3 loop spans 13 amino acids. The DNA read from the CDR3 is TGCACCTGCAGTGCTGGGGGGGCAGAAACGCTGTAT. Residues: CTCSAGGAETLY. In full, the CDR3 reads CTCSAGGAETLYF.

In regard to this clone: Gene names are the mouse ones. Read data end 1 residue before the CDR3 end; the end is taken from the germline J gene. The chain recombines TRBV26 with TRBJ1-5, with D unclear. With 4 bases removed from V and 0 bases from J, the gap between germline ends came to 4 bases. The germline V gene encodes CDR1 KGHPV and CDR2 FQNQEV (reference sequence). The length of the CDR3 is 13 residues. The sequenced part of the CDR3 DNA is TGTGCCAGCAGTCCGGCTAACAACCAGGCTCCGCTT. The encoded protein is CASSPANNQAPL. The whole CDR3 region reads CASSPANNQAPLF.

This clone was seen more than once but under ten times. Genes and germline come from the mouse. Other DNA sequences within the sample encode an identical CDR3. CDR3 sequence reads: CASSPSSYEQYF. The sequenced part of the CDR3 DNA is TGTGCCAGCAGCCCCTCCTCCTATGAACAGTAC. The gene calls are TRBV3 and TRBJ2-7; D unclear. The read ends 1 residue early relative to the CDR3; the germline J gene fills the gap. The CDR3 covers 12 residues. CDR1 and CDR2 (germline): SNHLY, FYNGKV (reference sequence). The germline V and J ends were trimmed by 5 bases and 0 bases, with 5 bases remaining between them.

With respect to this clone: Gene names follow the mouse nomenclature. The missing CDR3 end, 1 residue past where the read stops, is filled in from the germline J gene. J is TRBJ2-3 and V is TRBV13-3; 10 bases agree with TRBD2. CDR1 NNHDY and CDR2 SYVADS come from the germline V gene. This CDR3 is 16 amino acids long. J lost 3 bases, V lost 2 bases, and 6 bases had no gene match. The sequenced part of the CDR3 DNA is TGTGCCAGCAGTGAGGGCTGGGGGGGCGCGGCAGAAACGCTGTAT. Translation: CASSEGWGGAAETLY. The entire CDR3 sequence reads CASSEGWGGAAETLYF.

This clone is large in the sample. All gene names here are mouse names. The CDR3 region is CASSLSGGRDTEVFF. CDR3 DNA (partial): TGTGCCAGCAGTCTGTCAGGGGGCAGGGACACAGAAGTCTTC. The chain has TRBV26 and TRBJ1-1, with 7 positions matching TRBD1. The read ends 1 residue early relative to the CDR3; the germline J gene fills the gap. Germline V CDR1 and CDR2: KGHPV, FQNQEV (reference sequence). Germline trimming cut 0 bases from V and 3 bases from J; bases unmatched to any gene: 4. The CDR3 extends over 15 amino acids.

With regard to this clone: The listed genes are named as in mouse. The missing CDR3 end, 1 residue past where the read stops, is filled in from the germline J gene. V gene TRBV12-2 combines with J gene TRBJ1-4; weak D call: TRBD1 (6 bases). Germline assignment: CDR1 SGHLS and CDR2 HYDKME. The germline V and J ends were trimmed by 0 bases and 0 bases, with 10 bases remaining between them. The length of the CDR3 is 16 residues. The CDR3 DNA, read in part, is TGTGCCAGCTCTCTCGGACAGTTAATTTCCAACGAAAGATTATTT. This translates into CASSLGQLISNERLF. The CDR3, in full, reads CASSLGQLISNERLFF.

Comments on this clone: Mouse gene names and germline throughout. The CDR3 goes on 1 residue after the read ends, and that part is filled in from the germline J gene. This chain links TRBV3 with TRBJ1-3; 8 nucleotides match TRBD1. From germline, CDR1 is SNHLY and CDR2 FYNGKV (reference sequence). V lost 3 bases and J lost 2; bases outside the gene matches: 0. The CDR3 runs to 14 residues. The CDR3 loop reads CASSLDRAGNTLYF. CDR3 DNA (partial): TGTGCCAGCAGCTTGGACAGGGCTGGAAATACGCTCTAT.

Regarding this clone: The germline and genes are mouse ones. The part of the CDR3 DNA that was read is TGTGCCAGCAGAGGACCGAATCCAAACTCCGACTACACC. Amino acids: CASRGPNPNSDYT. The entire CDR3 protein reads CASRGPNPNSDYTF. The V call is TRBV26, the J call TRBJ1-2; D call uncertain. The CDR3 end falls 1 residue outside the read, so it is completed with the germline J gene. The CDR3 totals 14 residues. Trimming removed 6 bases at V and 0 bases at J, with 11 bases between. Germline V gives CDR1 KGHPV, CDR2 FQNQEV (reference sequence).

Points on this clone: Any gene name here is a mouse gene name. The read stops 1 residue short of the end of the CDR3; the missing end is completed from the germline J gene. The V gene is TRBV26, the J gene TRBJ2-7, with D perhaps TRBD1 (6 bases). This CDR3 is built from 12 residues. Per the germline V gene, CDR1 is KGHPV and CDR2 is FQNQEV (reference sequence). The V end was cut by 2 bases, the J end by 4 bases, with 6 bases between. CDR3 sequence reads: CASSLQGYEQYF. The CDR3 bases that were read are TGTGCCAGCAGTCTGCAGGGGTATGAACAGTAC.

This clone ranks as medium-sized. Mouse gene names apply. The read terminates 1 residue before the CDR3 end, so the remaining end is supplied by the germline J gene. The chain uses TRBV15 and TRBJ2-3, with TRBD2 matching 8 bases. The V gene's germline CDR1 is SGHND and CDR2 FRSKSL. The CDR3 extends over 15 amino acids. The V gene end was trimmed by 6 bases and the J gene end by 2 bases; junction bases not matched to a gene: 7. This CDR3 reads CASRDWEMPAETLYF. The sequenced part of the CDR3 DNA is TGTGCCAGCAGGGACTGGGAGATGCCTGCAGAAACGCTGTAT.

A few counts support this clone. Gene names are mouse gene names. From the germline J gene comes the end of the CDR3, since the read stops 1 residue before it. The chain couples TRBV3 to TRBJ2-7; 8 bases are shared with TRBD1. V lost 2 bases, J lost 2 bases, and 2 bases stayed unmatched. Germline values: CDR1 SNHLY, CDR2 FYNGKV (reference sequence). There are 14 residues in the CDR3. The sequenced CDR3 bases are TGTGCCAGCAGCTTAAGGACAGGGCCCTATGAACAGTAC. Translated, it gives CASSLRTGPYEQY. The whole CDR3 is CASSLRTGPYEQYF.

A note on this clone: Any gene name here is a mouse gene name. The CDR3 end lies 1 residue beyond the end of the read and is filled in from the germline J gene. The chain has TRBV26 and TRBJ2-3; no clear D. Germline V gene data show CDR1 as KGHPV and CDR2 as FQNQEV (reference sequence). V shed 4 bases and J shed 0 bases, with 5 bases lying between them. This CDR3 spans 13 amino acids. CDR3 sequence: CASSPHSAETLYF. The sequenced part of the CDR3 DNA is TGTGCCAGCAGTCCACACAGTGCAGAAACGCTGTAT.

Notes on this clone: The genes and germline here are from mouse. The CDR3 is cut off 1 residue early in the read; its end comes from the germline J gene. The rearrangement uses TRBV12-2 and TRBJ1-2, with 9 positions matching TRBD1. Germline V gives CDR1 SGHLS, CDR2 HYDKME. This CDR3 has 15 residues. V dropped 4 bases and J dropped 3; count of bases not matched to a gene: 8. The covered CDR3 bases are TGTGCCAGCTCCCGTCGGACAGGGGAATACTCCGACTACACC. It codes for CASSRRTGEYSDYT. The whole CDR3 region reads CASSRRTGEYSDYTF.

In regard to this clone: This likely traces to a read error, being one base from a far larger clone. All gene names here are mouse names. Partial CDR3 DNA: TGTGCCAGCAGTCCCATCCATGACCAGTAC. This sequence encodes CASSPIHDQY. The entire CDR3 is CASSPIHDQYF. V and J are TRBV14 and TRBJ2-5; D gene unclear. The read halts 1 residue ahead of the CDR3 end, with the missing end drawn from the germline J gene. V shed 4 bases and J shed 11 bases, with 11 bases lying between them. CDR1 is SGHDT, CDR2 FRDEAV, per germline. This CDR3 has 11 amino acids.

This clone was seen only a few times. Any gene name here is a mouse gene name. From the germline J gene comes the end of the CDR3, since the read stops 1 residue before it. The V call is TRBV26, the J call TRBJ2-7; no definite D call. This CDR3 comprises 12 residues. Between the trimmed V and J ends, which lost 4 bases and 4 bases, there was a span of 8 bases. Germline CDR1 KGHPV, CDR2 FQNQEV (reference sequence). The CDR3 is CASSRDKYEQYF. The sequenced part of the CDR3 DNA is TGTGCCAGCAGTCGCGACAAATATGAACAGTAC.

In the case of this clone: Germline and genes: mouse. With the read ending 1 residue before the CDR3 end, the germline J gene is used to fill in that end. This chain connects TRBV24 to TRBJ2-7, with 10 bases aligning to TRBD2. This CDR3 is built from 13 residues. In germline, CDR1 is KGHTA, CDR2 FRNEEI. V was pared by 1 base and J by 7 bases, with 1 base of the junction left unmatched. CDR3 region: CASSLSWGGEQYF. The sequenced CDR3 bases are TGTGCCAGCAGTCTGTCCTGGGGGGGCGAACAGTAC.

By share, this clone ranks as medium-sized. Genes and germline come from the mouse. The read ends 1 residue before the CDR3 terminus; that terminus is restored from the germline J gene. J is TRBJ1-6 and V is TRBV13-2; D not certain. TRBJ1-6 belongs to the ORF category, with a function that is uncertain. The CDR3 runs 15 residues. Germline V gives CDR1 NNHNN, CDR2 SYGAGS (reference sequence). Trimming cost V 2 bases and J 1 base, with 7 bases left between them. CDR3 in amino acids: CASGEGPSYNSPLYF. CDR3 DNA (partial): TGTGCCAGCGGTGAAGGCCCATCCTATAATTCGCCCCTCTAC.

The sample holds a few counts of this clone. Here the gene names and germline are mouse. The CDR3 end falls 1 residue outside the read, so it is completed with the germline J gene. The genes are TRBV13-1 and TRBJ2-7, with 11 nucleotides matching TRBD2. The CDR3 runs 14 residues. With 3 bases clipped from V and 3 bases from J, the junction kept 2 bases outside the gene matches. The germline CDR1 and CDR2 sequences are NSHNY and SYGAGN. The CDR3 protein is CASSGGLGGYEQYF. CDR3 DNA (partial): TGTGCCAGCAGTGGCGGACTGGGGGGCTATGAACAGTAC.